This T cell receptor (beta chain) stems from a study of blood T cell repertoires in COVID-19. Germline V lookup: CDR1 MDHEN, CDR2 SYDVKM. The CDR3 totals 16 residues. Unmatched junction bases numbered 10, after V lost 4 bases and J lost 5 bases. The method was immunoSEQ multiplex PCR; TCRdb's version includes in-frame clones alone and lacks a portion of them. Among under 250,000 clones listed, about nine tenths were seen once. The sequence was collected from a man aged 40-55 years who had recovered from COVID-19. The V gene is TRBV28, the J gene TRBJ2-2; the match to TRBD1 covers 7 bases. Sequencing used PBMCs or T cells enriched from blood (not recorded which). The CDR3 spells CASSSPRQGRTGELFF. The DNA for the CDR3 is TGTGCCAGCAGTTCCCCTCGACAGGGTCGGACCGGGGAGCTGTTTTTT.